Below are 25 T cell receptor beta chains sequenced from a single sample in a study of patients and donors after allogeneic stem cell transplantation. TCRdb itself ran the RT-PCR reads through MiXCR, one entry per CDR3 protein. The sample consists of hundreds of thousands of distinct CDR3 sequences, roughly 17% of them appearing once. The sequencing input was blood, either unsorted or a sorted T cell fraction (not recorded which). The source of these receptors is a human donor who was either an allogeneic HSCT recipient or a stem cell or donor lymphocyte infusion donor (not recorded which). It is not recorded whose cells these are; they may come from a transplant donor.

This chain's CDR3 is CASSFPSGPSPYEQYF. Here the CDR3 DNA reads TGTGCCAGCAGCTTTCCTAGCGGACCAAGCCCCTACGAGCAGTACTTC. The rearrangement joins TRBV7-2 to TRBJ2-7, with 7 bases lining up with TRBD2. V lost 3 bases and J lost 2; bases outside the gene matches: 10. CDR1 and CDR2 from the germline V gene are SGHTA and FQGNSA. The CDR3 has 16 amino acids.

This chain joins TRBV15 and TRBJ2-1, with D possibly called TRBD1 or TRBD2 (5 bases each). Trimming took off 7 bases at V and 5 bases at J, with 15 bases between the two ends. In germline, CDR1 is LNHNV, CDR2 YYDKDF (reference sequence). CDR3 size: 14 residues. The CDR3, as DNA: TGTGCCACCAAGGGGCTTCCGAGGGACAATGAGCAGTTCTTC. This sequence encodes CATKGLPRDNEQFF.

This clonotype was counted at least ten times. This chain's CDR3 is CASSLDAETQYF. CDR3 in DNA: TGCGCCAGCAGCTTGGACGCAGAGACCCAGTACTTC. The genes are TRBV5-1 and TRBJ2-5, with D unclear. V lost 0 bases and J 4 bases, leaving 4 bases between the germline ends. There are 12 residues in the CDR3. The germline CDR1 and CDR2 sequences are SGHRS and YFSETQ. Based on the CDR3 plus reference TRBV5-1 and TRBJ2-5, the full variable domain is KAGVTQTPRYLIKTRGQQVTLSCSPISGHRSVSWYQQTPGQGLQFLFEYFSETQRNKGNFPGRFSGRQFSNSRSEMNVSTLELGDSALYLCASSLDAETQYFGPGTRLLVL.

This clonotype was seen a handful of times. The chain joins TRBV4-2 to TRBJ2-3; 8 positions agree with TRBD1. V lost 4 bases and J lost 3; bases outside the gene matches: 12. Germline CDR1 and CDR2: LGHNA and YNFKEQ. The CDR3 is 17 residues long. CDR3 bases: TGTGCCAGCAGCCGCATCGGACAGGGCGGATTGACAGATACGCAGTATTTT. Residues: CASSRIGQGGLTDTQYF.

This clonotype has at least ten counts. This CDR3 reads CSVEAGRDRVCSPLHF. CDR3 DNA: TGCAGCGTTGAAGCTGGCCGGGACAGGGTTTGCTCACCCCTCCACTTT. This chain uses TRBV29-1 with TRBJ1-6, with 9 bases fitting TRBD1. Trimming cost V 1 base and J 10 bases; bases outside gene matches: 11. This CDR3 is 16 amino acids long. Germline V lookup: CDR1 SQVTM, CDR2 ANQGSEA.

This clonotype was seen a handful of times. The rearrangement uses TRBV29-1 and TRBJ2-1; tentative D call: TRBD1 (5 bases). V shed 5 bases and J shed 10 bases, with 15 bases lying between them. The CDR3 spans 12 residues. Germline-derived CDR1 and CDR2 are SQVTM and ANQGSEA. The CDR3 DNA follows: TGCAGCGTTAGGGCAGGGTCGTACGAGCAGTTCTTC. This encodes CSVRAGSYEQFF.

This clonotype was seen at least ten times. The chain is built from TRBV7-6 and TRBJ2-5; unclear D gene. The CDR3 has 15 amino acids. Germline CDR1 reads SGHVS; CDR2 reads FNYEAQ. V lost 2 bases and J 4 bases, leaving 14 bases between the germline ends. This CDR3 is CASSLSVGLGETQYF. CDR3 coding DNA: TGTGCCAGCAGCTTAAGTGTGGGTTTGGGAGAGACCCAGTACTTC.

This clonotype was observed at least ten times. This rearrangement joins TRBV20-1 to TRBJ2-5; unclear D gene. The V gene lost 6 bases and the J gene lost 4 bases, with 6 bases spanning the gap. The germline V gene has CDR1 DFQATT and CDR2 SNEGSKA (reference sequence). This CDR3 spans 10 amino acids. The CDR3 nucleotides read TGCAGTGCCATCAGAGAGACCCAGTACTTC. This translates into CSAIRETQYF.

The rearrangement uses TRBV29-1 and TRBJ2-7; 9 nucleotides line up with TRBD2. V shed 4 bases and J 4 bases; nucleotides not matched to a gene: 8. Germline CDR1 and CDR2: SQVTM and ANQGSEA. The CDR3 totals 14 residues. CDR3 in DNA: TGCAGCGTTGGGGTTGCGGGAGGGCCGTACGAGCAGTACTTC. This sequence encodes CSVGVAGGPYEQYF.

This clonotype was picked up a small number of times. The V gene is TRBV28, the J gene TRBJ1-1; D may be TRBD1 (5 bases). Trimming cost V 4 bases and J 1 base, with 13 bases left between them. CDR3 length: 15 amino acids. Looked up from germline, CDR1 is MDHEN and CDR2 is SYDVKM. CDR3 DNA: TGTGCCAGCAGTTCGGAGGGGAAAGGGAACACTGAAGCTTTCTTT. Amino acids: CASSSEGKGNTEAFF.

This clonotype was seen more than once but under ten times. V is TRBV4-1 and J is TRBJ2-3, with 10 bases aligning to TRBD2. There are 15 residues in the CDR3. Losses at the gene ends were 4 bases for V and 4 bases for J; bases not matched to a gene: 5. In germline, CDR1 is MGHRA, CDR2 YSYEKL. The CDR3 DNA reads as TGCGCCAGCAGCCCAGCGGGGGGGGTTTCAGATACGCAGTATTTT. This codes for CASSPAGGVSDTQYF.

V gene TRBV2 combines with J gene TRBJ1-2; no firm D call. CDR3 size: 11 residues. CDR1 is SNHLY, CDR2 FYNNEI, per germline. Between the trimmed V and J ends, which lost 7 bases and 3 bases, there was a span of 6 bases. CDR3 nucleotides: TGTGCCAGCAAGGGCGACTATGGCTACACCTTC. Encoded protein: CASKGDYGYTF.

The gene calls are TRBV7-9 and TRBJ1-5, with no clear D. V dropped 3 bases and J dropped 9 bases, with 12 bases sitting between them. There are 13 residues in the CDR3. CDR1 and CDR2 (germline): SEHNR, FQNEAQ (reference sequence). The CDR3 coding sequence is TGTGCCAGCAGCTTTAGCGGGATTGGGCCCCAGCATTTT. Translating it yields CASSFSGIGPQHF.

The chain joins TRBV30 to TRBJ1-2; no reliable D call. There are 15 residues in the CDR3. Germline lookup yields CDR1 GTSNPN and CDR2 SVGIG (reference sequence). V gave up 0 bases and J gave up 5 bases, with 16 bases separating them. The CDR3 reads CAWSVPISRPYGYTF. CDR3 DNA sequence: TGTGCCTGGAGTGTACCCATAAGCAGACCTTATGGCTACACCTTC.

This clonotype was detected only a few times. This chain joins TRBV12-3 or TRBV12-4 and TRBJ1-4; D possibly corresponds to TRBD1 (6 bases). V was trimmed by 2 bases and J by 4 bases, leaving 11 bases between them. This CDR3 is 15 amino acids long. CDR3 DNA: TGTGCCAGCAGTTTAATCAGGGGCGTTAATGAAAAACTGTTTTTT. It is translated as CASSLIRGVNEKLFF.

The table lists this clonotype with many counts. The J gene is TRBJ1-1, the V gene TRBV12-3 or TRBV12-4; 9 bases line up with TRBD1. Trimming cost V 6 bases and J 1 base; bases outside gene matches: 9. The CDR3 has 16 residues. CDR3 sequence: CASRYRGQNPNTEAFF. The CDR3 nucleotides are TGTGCCAGCAGATACAGGGGGCAAAATCCGAACACTGAAGCTTTCTTT.

This clonotype was picked up a small number of times. The chain combines TRBV9 with TRBJ2-3, with 9 positions matching TRBD1. Germline loops: CDR1 SGDLS, CDR2 YYNGEE. CDR3 length: 14 residues. V trimming: 4 bases; J trimming: 4 bases; junction bases outside the gene matches: 4. In DNA form, the CDR3 reads TGTGCCAGCAGCCCGCGACAGGGGGCAGATACGCAGTATTTT. It yields the protein CASSPRQGADTQYF.

A few counts support this clonotype. V gene TRBV7-2 combines with J gene TRBJ2-2, with D possibly TRBD2 on 6 matching bases. Trimming cost V 7 bases and J 4 bases, with 19 bases left between them. The CDR3 is made up of 16 amino acids. Germline V gives CDR1 SGHTA, CDR2 FQGNSA. CDR3 sequence reads: CASTPRGSRGTGELFF. CDR3 bases: TGTGCCAGCACCCCACGGGGGTCGCGGGGCACCGGGGAGCTGTTTTTT.

The CDR3 loop reads CASSPPRRTGHQETQYF. The CDR3 DNA reads as TGTGCCAGCAGCCCGCCCCGCCGGACAGGACACCAAGAGACCCAGTACTTC. This chain connects TRBV9 to TRBJ2-5; 7 bases are shared with TRBD1. Germline lookup yields CDR1 SGDLS and CDR2 YYNGEE. J gave up 0 bases and V 4 bases, and 12 bases lay outside the gene matches. This CDR3 is 17 amino acids long.

This chain uses TRBV7-3 with TRBJ1-4; TRBD1 matches at 10 bases. CDR1 and CDR2 (germline): SGHTA, FQGTGA. The trim removed 5 bases at V and 7 bases at J, leaving 7 bases unmatched. There are 15 residues in the CDR3. This CDR3 reads CASSASGTGVEKLFF. The CDR3 DNA is TGTGCCAGCAGCGCCTCCGGGACAGGGGTTGAAAAACTGTTTTTT.

The chain combines TRBV13 with TRBJ2-2; D remains ambiguous. CDR1 is PRHDT, CDR2 FYEKMQ, per germline (reference sequence). The CDR3 is 12 amino acids. Between the trimmed V and J ends, which lost 2 bases and 13 bases, there was a span of 11 bases. The CDR3 DNA sequence: TGTGCCAGCAGCTTAACCCCAAAGGGGCTGTTTTTT. This gives the protein CASSLTPKGLFF.

This clonotype was recorded a few times. The J gene is TRBJ2-3, the V gene TRBV24-1, with TRBD2 matching 9 bases. The trim removed 9 bases at V and 1 base at J, leaving 7 bases unmatched. The CDR3 runs 15 residues. CDR1 and CDR2 from the germline V gene are KGHDR and SFDVKD. The CDR3 here is CATGVAGARTDTQYF. The CDR3, as DNA: TGTGCCACCGGGGTAGCGGGAGCCCGCACAGATACGCAGTATTTT.

The J gene is TRBJ2-7, the V gene TRBV6-1; D not certain. There are 12 residues in the CDR3. Trimming left V 2 bases short and J 4 bases short, with 6 bases between. The germline V gene has CDR1 MNHNS and CDR2 SASEGT. CDR3 in DNA: TGTGCCAGCAGTGAATCACTTTACGAGCAGTACTTC. It yields the protein CASSESLYEQYF.

This clonotype has just a few counts. The CDR3 sequence is CASSRPGGAYNEQFF. The CDR3 bases are TGTGCCAGCAGCCGCCCGGGGGGCGCGTACAATGAGCAGTTCTTC. This sequence joins TRBV28 and TRBJ2-1; D perhaps matches TRBD2 (7 bases). This CDR3 region has 15 residues. Germline CDR1 is MDHEN and CDR2 is SYDVKM. V was shortened by 6 bases and J by 4 bases, with 16 bases between the two germline ends.

A few counts support this clonotype. V gene TRBV5-1 combines with J gene TRBJ2-7; TRBD2 aligns across 7 bases. V dropped 5 bases and J dropped 3; count of bases not matched to a gene: 11. This CDR3 region has 15 residues. Germline V gene sequence: CDR1 SGHRS, CDR2 YFSETQ. The CDR3 is CASSSTQGGSYEQYF. Written as DNA, the CDR3 is TGCGCCAGCAGTTCGACTCAGGGAGGGAGCTACGAGCAGTACTTC.